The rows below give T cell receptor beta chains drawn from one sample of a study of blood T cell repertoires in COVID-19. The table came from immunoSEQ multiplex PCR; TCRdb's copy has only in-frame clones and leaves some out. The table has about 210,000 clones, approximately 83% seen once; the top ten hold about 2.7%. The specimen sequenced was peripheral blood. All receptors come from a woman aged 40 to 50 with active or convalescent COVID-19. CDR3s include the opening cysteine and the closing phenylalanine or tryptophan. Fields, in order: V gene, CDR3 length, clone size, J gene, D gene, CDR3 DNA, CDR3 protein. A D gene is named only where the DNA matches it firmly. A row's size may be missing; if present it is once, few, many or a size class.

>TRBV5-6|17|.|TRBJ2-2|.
TGTGCCAGCAGCCGAGCCGGGACACTAATAAACACCGGGGAGCTGTTTTTT
CASSRAGTLINTGELFF
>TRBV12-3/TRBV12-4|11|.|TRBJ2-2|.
TGTGCCAGCAGGAGCACCGGGGAGCTGTTTTTT
CASRSTGELFF
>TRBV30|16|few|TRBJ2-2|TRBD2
TGTGCCTGGAGTGTAAGCGGGGGGGCGGACACCGGGGAGCTGTTTTTT
CAWSVSGGADTGELFF
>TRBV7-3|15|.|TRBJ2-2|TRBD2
TGTGCCAGCAGCTTAGCGGGGGGGAACACCGGGGAGCTGTTTTTT
CASSLAGGNTGELFF
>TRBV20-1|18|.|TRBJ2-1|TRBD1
TGCAGTGCTAGTAGGGACAGGTTCGGGTCAGGCCGCTACAATGAGCAGTTCTTC
CSASRDRFGSGRYNEQFF
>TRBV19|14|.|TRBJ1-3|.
TGTGCCAGTACCCCGGACAGCTCTGGAAACACCATATATTTT
CASTPDSSGNTIYF
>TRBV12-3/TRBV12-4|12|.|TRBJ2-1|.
TGTGCCAGCAGGCGGGTCTCCAATGAGCAGTTCTTC
CASRRVSNEQFF
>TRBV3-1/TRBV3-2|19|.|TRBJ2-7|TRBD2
TGTGCCAGCAGCCAAATTGAGGGGGGACTAGCGGTAAGCTCCTACGAGCAGTACTTC
CASSQIEGGLAVSSYEQYF
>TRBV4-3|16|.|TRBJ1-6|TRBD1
TGCGCCAGCAGCCAAGGACAGGGGTTCTATAATTCACCCCTCCACTTT
CASSQGQGFYNSPLHF
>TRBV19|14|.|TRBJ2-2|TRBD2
TGTGCCACCGACCGGGAGGCGAACACCGGGGAGCTGTTTTTT
CATDREANTGELFF
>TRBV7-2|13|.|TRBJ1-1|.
TGTGCCAGCAGCTTGCAGATGAACACTGAAGCTTTCTTT
CASSLQMNTEAFF
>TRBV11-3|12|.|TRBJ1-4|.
TGTGCCAGCAGCTCAATGGACAGCCGTCCGTTTTTT
CASSSMDSRPFF
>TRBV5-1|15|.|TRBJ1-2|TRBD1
TGCGCCAGCAGCCGTGGGACAGCGGATGTCTATGGCTACACCTTC
CASSRGTADVYGYTF
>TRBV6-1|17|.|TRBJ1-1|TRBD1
TGTGCCAGCAGTGATCGACTCGGGACAGGGTGGAACACTGAAGCTTTCTTT
CASSDRLGTGWNTEAFF
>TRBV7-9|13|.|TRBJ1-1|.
TGTGCCAGCACCCAGAGAGGGTACACTGAAGCTTTCTTT
CASTQRGYTEAFF
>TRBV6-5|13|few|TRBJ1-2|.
TGTGCCAGCAGTTACGGGCAGGGGATTGGCTACACCTTC
CASSYGQGIGYTF
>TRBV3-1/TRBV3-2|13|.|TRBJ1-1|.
TGTGCCAGCAGATTCACAGGGTACACTGAAGCTTTCTTT
CASRFTGYTEAFF
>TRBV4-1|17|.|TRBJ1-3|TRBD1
TGCGCCAGCAGCCAATTTTGGCAGGGGGCTACTGGAAACACCATATATTTT
CASSQFWQGATGNTIYF
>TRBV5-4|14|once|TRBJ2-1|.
TGTGCCAGCAGCTCGGGACTGCTTTACAATGAGCAGTTCTTC
CASSSGLLYNEQFF
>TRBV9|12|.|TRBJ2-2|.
TGTGCCACCAACTCGTACACCGGGGAGCTGTTTTTT
CATNSYTGELFF
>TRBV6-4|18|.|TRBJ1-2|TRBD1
TGTGCCAGCAGTGAAGGACAGGGGGCACCACCATTTTTCTATGGCTACACCTTC
CASSEGQGAPPFFYGYTF
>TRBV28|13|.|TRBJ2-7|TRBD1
TGTGCCAGCAGAGACAGGGCCTCCTACGAGCAGTACTTC
CASRDRASYEQYF
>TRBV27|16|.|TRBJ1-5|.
TGTGCCAGCAGTTTTTTGGGTCCGAGGGAGGGTCAGCCCCAGCATTTT
CASSFLGPREGQPQHF
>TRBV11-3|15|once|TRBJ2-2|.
TGTGCCAGCAGCCTAACGTCAACAGGGACCGGGGAGCTGTTTTTT
CASSLTSTGTGELFF
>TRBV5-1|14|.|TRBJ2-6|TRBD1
TGCGCCAGCAGCTTCGTGACAGGGGGAGACGTCCTGACTTTC
CASSFVTGGDVLTF
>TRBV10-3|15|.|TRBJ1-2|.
TGTGCCATCAGTGAGTCACTGGGAGGGGCCTATGGCTACACCTTC
CAISESLGGAYGYTF
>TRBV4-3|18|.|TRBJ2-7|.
TGCGCCAGCAGCCAAGATCTCCCCCCCATCGGGATATCCTACGAGCAGTACTTC
CASSQDLPPIGISYEQYF
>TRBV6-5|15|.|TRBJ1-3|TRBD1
TGTGCCAGCGGTAGACAGGGTTCCTCTGGAAACACCATATATTTT
CASGRQGSSGNTIYF
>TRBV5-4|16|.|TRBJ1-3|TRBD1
TGTGCCAGCAGCTTCACGACAGGGGGATCTGGAAACACCATATATTTT
CASSFTTGGSGNTIYF
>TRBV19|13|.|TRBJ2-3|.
TGTGCCAGTAGTACAGGGACTCGGGGTACGCAGTATTTT
CASSTGTRGTQYF
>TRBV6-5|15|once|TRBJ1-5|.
TGTGCCAGCAGTTACGGGGGAGGAAACAATCAGCCCCAGCATTTT
CASSYGGGNNQPQHF
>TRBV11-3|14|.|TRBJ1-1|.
TGTGCCAGCAGCCCTTTAGTTCGGGGAACTGAAGCTTTCTTT
CASSPLVRGTEAFF
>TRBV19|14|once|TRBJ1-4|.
TGTGCCAGTAGTATTCAGAGGGTTAATGAAAAACTGTTTTTT
CASSIQRVNEKLFF
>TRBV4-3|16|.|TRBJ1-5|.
TGCGCCAGCAGCCAAGATTTTCAGACGGGTGCTCAGCCCCAGCATTTT
CASSQDFQTGAQPQHF
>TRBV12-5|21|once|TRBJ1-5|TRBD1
TGTGCTAGTGGTTTGGTACGAGAAGGGACAGGGGGCTCAGGTAGCAATCAGCCCCAGCATTTT
CASGLVREGTGGSGSNQPQHF
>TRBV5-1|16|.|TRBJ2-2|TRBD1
TGCGCCAGCAGCTTGGGGGACAGGGGAGGTACCGGGGAGCTGTTTTTT
CASSLGDRGGTGELFF
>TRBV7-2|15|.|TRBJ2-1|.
TGTGCCAGCAGCCCTAAGAGCCGGACGGGGAATGAGCAGTTCTTC
CASSPKSRTGNEQFF
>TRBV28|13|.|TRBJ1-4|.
TGTGCCAGCAGTAATAAGAGGGTTGAAAAACTGTTTTTT
CASSNKRVEKLFF
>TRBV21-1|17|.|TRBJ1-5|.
TGTGCCAGCAGCAGCTTTAAACCACCAGCAGGGGCACAGCCCCAGCATTTT
CASSSFKPPAGAQPQHF
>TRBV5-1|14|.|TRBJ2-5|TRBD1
TGCGCCAGCAGCTTCGGACAGGGTCAAGAGACCCAGTACTTC
CASSFGQGQETQYF
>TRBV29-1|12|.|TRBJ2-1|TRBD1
TGCAGCGTTCTGACAGGGAGCGGTGAGCAGTTCTTC
CSVLTGSGEQFF
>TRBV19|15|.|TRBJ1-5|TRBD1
TGTGCCAGTAGCTGGACAGGGGATAGCAATCAGCCCCAGCATTTT
CASSWTGDSNQPQHF
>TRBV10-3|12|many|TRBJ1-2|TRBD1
TGTGCCTTAAAGACAGGGAACTATGGCTACACCTTC
CALKTGNYGYTF
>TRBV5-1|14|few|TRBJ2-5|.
TGCGCCAGCAGCACGCGCGCTCAAGGGGTGACCCAGTACTTC
CASSTRAQGVTQYF
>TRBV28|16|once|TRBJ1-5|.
TGTGCCAGCAGTTTATCCCGGGGGACGGATAATCAGCCCCAGCATTTT
CASSLSRGTDNQPQHF
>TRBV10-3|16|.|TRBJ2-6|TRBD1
TGTGCCATCAGTCAGACAGGGGGCCCTGGGGCCAACGTCCTGACTTTC
CAISQTGGPGANVLTF
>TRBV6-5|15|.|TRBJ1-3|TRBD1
TGTGCCAGCAGTCGGGACAGGGCGGGGGGAAACACCATATATTTT
CASSRDRAGGNTIYF
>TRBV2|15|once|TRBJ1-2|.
TGTGCCAGCAGGGATCGGACAGTGCCAAACTATGGCTACACCTTC
CASRDRTVPNYGYTF
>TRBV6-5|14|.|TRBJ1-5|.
TGTGCCAGCAGTCAGGGCTACTACAATCAGCCCCAGCATTTT
CASSQGYYNQPQHF
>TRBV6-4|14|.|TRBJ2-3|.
TGTGCCAGCAGTGCCGACAGTAGCACAGATACGCAGTATTTT
CASSADSSTDTQYF
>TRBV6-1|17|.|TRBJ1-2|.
TGTGCCAGCAGTGAAATGTCCCCAAGCCGGGGAGGATATGGCTACACCTTC
CASSEMSPSRGGYGYTF
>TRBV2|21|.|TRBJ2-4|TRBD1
TGTGCCAGCAGTGGAAGGGTGGGGAGTTCCCGGGACAGGCTAGCCAAAAACATTCAGTACTTC
CASSGRVGSSRDRLAKNIQYF
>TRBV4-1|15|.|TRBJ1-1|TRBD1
TGCGCCAGCAGCCACGGACAGGGCCGGAACACTGAAGCTTTCTTT
CASSHGQGRNTEAFF